This note documents a single T cell receptor beta chain sequence. Germline-derived CDR1 and CDR2 are MDHEN and SYDVKM. The CDR3 is 12 amino acids. V lost 9 bases and J lost 4, with 12 bases in between. These data belong to a study of blood T cell repertoires in COVID-19. At the level of the study: Italy, Spain and the United States were the sources of the convalescent and acute COVID-19 samples.

As originally analysed: Using reference gene primer amplification, nucleated cell counts were estimated. Using immunoSEQ multiplex PCR, the repertoire was profiled, and TCRdb retains in-frame clones only, with some absent. V, J and clone size are those of that table, while D and trimming were read from the DNA. The table includes nearly 300,000 clones, around 92% detected once. Those enrolled, adults aged roughly 18 to 100 years, came from about two dozen US areas. Participants were placed into cohorts based on the clinical history they reported. This chain connects TRBV28 to TRBJ1-2, with a tentative D call TRBD1 (5 bases). The receptor was derived from a woman aged 45-65 years who had been exposed to COVID-19. The sequenced sample was PBMCs or T cells enriched from blood (not recorded which). The CDR3 here is CASALGGYGYTF. The CDR3 coding sequence is TGTGCCAGTGCCTTGGGGGGCTATGGCTACACCTTC.